The present T cell receptor beta chain was sequenced within a study of technical replicates of blood from a handful of donors. Germline CDR1 reads SGHRS; CDR2 reads YFSETQ. The CDR3 consists of 15 residues. Trimming removed 0 bases at V and 3 bases at J, with 12 bases between. Some clones are missing from TCRdb's copy, which holds only in-frame ones; the method was immunoSEQ multiplex PCR. In the table there are some 98,000 clones, roughly 95% of which are singletons. The source material was T cells isolated from PBMCs. This sequence joins TRBV5-1 and TRBJ1-1; D perhaps matches TRBD1 (6 bases). The receptor was isolated from a human donor in good health. CDR3 DNA: TGCGCCAGCAGCTTGGAGCTCAGGGGAGACACTGAAGCTTTCTTT. This translates into CASSLELRGDTEAFF.